Presented here are 27 T cell receptor beta chains from one specimen sequenced in a study of T-cell reconstitution after alpha-beta-depleted transplantation in children. Unique molecular identifiers featured in how the TCRbeta library was prepared. TCRdb re-called the PCR reads with MiXCR, one entry per CDR3 protein. The sample gives about 260,000 distinct CDR3 sequences, just under 8.5% of which show up once; 5% to 7% is in the top ten. Sequenced here: PBMCs, mostly from graft donor cells, sampled 180 days after TCRalphabeta/CD19-depleted stem cell transplant. These receptors all come from a male patient under 18 who had a stem cell transplant for acute lymphoblastic leukemia, so the T cells may come from the graft donor.

Many counts were recorded for this clonotype. The rearrangement joins TRBV10-3 to TRBJ2-2; maybe TRBD2 (6 bases). CDR3 length: 14 residues. The V and J ends lost 4 bases and 6 bases respectively, with 12 bases between them. Germline V gene lookup returns CDR1 ENHRY and CDR2 SYGVKD. In DNA form, the CDR3 reads TGTGCCATCAGTGGTCGCGGGAATTCCGGGGAGCTGTTTTTT. This translates into CAISGRGNSGELFF.

This clonotype was seen many times. This chain uses TRBV25-1 with TRBJ2-6; tentatively, D is TRBD1 or TRBD2 (5 bases each). V lost 1 base and J lost 2, with 6 bases in between. There are 15 residues in the CDR3. Germline CDR1 is MGHDK and CDR2 is SYGVNS. The CDR3 DNA sequence: TGTGCCAGCAGTGAATGGGGGACTGGGGCCAACGTCCTGACTTTC. This translates into CASSEWGTGANVLTF.

This clonotype was counted at least ten times. V and J are TRBV2 and TRBJ2-7; D not certain. Per germline, CDR1 SNHLY and CDR2 FYNNEI. V shed 7 bases and J shed 1 base, with 8 bases lying between them. The CDR3 spans 12 residues. CDR3 sequence (DNA): TGTGCCAGCAAGCCAGGTTCCTACGAGCAGTACTTC. Amino acids: CASKPGSYEQYF. Full variable domain (rest looked up from reference TRBV2 and TRBJ2-7): EPEVTQTPSHQVTQMGQEVILRCVPISNHLYFYWYRQILGQKVEFLVSFYNNEISEKSEIFDDQFSVERPDGSNFTLKIRSTKLEDSAMYFCASKPGSYEQYFGPGTRLTVT.

This chain links TRBV2 with TRBJ1-2, with 7 bases lining up with TRBD1. Germline values: CDR1 SNHLY, CDR2 FYNNEI. This CDR3 comprises 18 residues. Trimming cost V 0 bases and J 4 bases; bases outside gene matches: 14. In DNA form, the CDR3 reads TGTGCCAGCAGTGAAGCGCAGGACAGGTGGGGCCACCTCTATGGCTACACCTTC. Amino acids: CASSEAQDRWGHLYGYTF.

This clonotype showed up many times. The chain links TRBV6-5 to TRBJ1-2; D ambiguous. The CDR3 covers 17 residues. V lost 0 bases and J lost 1, with 15 bases in between. Germline CDR1 is MNHEY and CDR2 is SVGAGI. The CDR3 here is CASSYSKLNSLNYGYTF. CDR3 coding DNA: TGTGCCAGCAGTTACTCGAAATTAAACAGTCTTAACTATGGCTACACCTTC.

This clonotype was counted many times. Here the CDR3 DNA reads TGTGCCAGCAGTTTCCGGGACAGACCTCTCTATGGCTACACCTTC. This codes for CASSFRDRPLYGYTF. V and J are TRBV28 and TRBJ1-2, with TRBD1 identical over 7 bases. Looked up from germline, CDR1 is MDHEN and CDR2 is SYDVKM. The CDR3 runs to 15 residues. Trimming took 3 bases from V and 4 from J; bases not matched to a gene: 8.

This clonotype was detected many times. This chain connects TRBV9 to TRBJ2-6; 8 bases match TRBD2. CDR3 size: 17 residues. V trimming: 3 bases; J trimming: 7 bases; junction bases outside the gene matches: 12. From germline, CDR1 is SGDLS and CDR2 YYNGEE. The CDR3 nucleotides read TGTGCCAGCAGCGCCAATCGGGGGGGCAGGTTAGCCAACGTCCTGACTTTC. Translating it yields CASSANRGGRLANVLTF.

This clonotype was seen many times. CDR3 region: CASSQEDLIRLIRTDTQYF. As DNA, the CDR3 is TGCGCCAGCAGCCAAGAGGACCTAATTCGCCTTATTCGCACAGATACGCAGTATTTT. V usage is TRBV4-1 and J usage is TRBJ2-3; D remains ambiguous. Looked up from germline, CDR1 is MGHRA and CDR2 is YSYEKL. CDR3 length equals 19 residues. The V end was cut by 0 bases, the J end by 1 base, with 20 bases between.

This sequence joins TRBV18 and TRBJ1-2; no clear D gene. CDR1 and CDR2 (germline): KGHSH, LQKENI. This CDR3 comprises 14 residues. With 2 bases removed from V and 6 bases from J, the gap between germline ends came to 13 bases. The CDR3: CASSPDQGLNGYTF. The CDR3 nucleotides are TGTGCCAGCTCACCAGATCAAGGGTTGAATGGCTACACCTTC.

The J gene is TRBJ2-3, the V gene TRBV5-4; perhaps TRBD2 as D (5 bases). V dropped 1 base and J dropped 4 bases, with 13 bases sitting between them. The germline V gene encodes CDR1 SGHNT and CDR2 YYREEE (reference sequence). CDR3 length: 15 residues. This CDR3 reads CASSLLAGSADTQYF. As DNA, the CDR3 is TGTGCCAGCAGCTTGTTGGCGGGCTCGGCAGATACGCAGTATTTT.

The chain has TRBV4-3 and TRBJ2-3; the D gene is possibly TRBD1 (5 bases). Germline V gene sequence: CDR1 LGHNA, CDR2 YSLEER. The CDR3 is 15 amino acids. The germline V and J ends were trimmed by 3 bases and 0 bases, with 10 bases remaining between them. The CDR3 DNA sequence: TGCGCCAGCAGCCAGGACACTCATAGCACAGATACGCAGTATTTT. Its translation: CASSQDTHSTDTQYF.

This clonotype was counted ten times or more. CDR3 in DNA: TGTGCCAGCAGCCAAGTCGGGGTGAACACTGAAGCTTTCTTT. Translation gives CASSQVGVNTEAFF. The chain has TRBV4-2 and TRBJ1-1, with D hard to call. V was trimmed by 1 base and J by 0 bases, leaving 6 bases between them. CDR1 is LGHNA, CDR2 YNFKEQ, per germline. The CDR3 is made up of 14 amino acids.

This clonotype has at least ten counts. The gene calls are TRBV6-2 or TRBV6-3 and TRBJ1-5; D is perhaps TRBD1 (5 bases). Trimming took 2 bases from V and 0 from J, leaving 14 bases between them. The CDR3 totals 17 residues. Germline V lookup: CDR1 MNHEY, CDR2 SVGEGT. The CDR3 sequence is CASSYTQGFYSNQPQHF. Written as DNA, the CDR3 is TGTGCCAGCAGTTACACTCAGGGATTCTATAGCAATCAGCCCCAGCATTTT.

This clonotype was seen many times. The chain combines TRBV11-2 with TRBJ1-4, with a weak D call TRBD1 (5 bases). Trimming took off 1 base at V and 2 bases at J, with 8 bases between the two ends. Germline assignment: CDR1 SGHAT and CDR2 FQNNGV. The CDR3 extends over 15 amino acids. CDR3 sequence: CASSLGGGTNEKLFF. CDR3 in DNA: TGTGCCAGCAGCTTAGGGGGGGGGACTAATGAAAAACTGTTTTTT.

This sequence joins TRBV29-1 and TRBJ2-3; 13 bases align to TRBD2. The V segment lost 0 bases and the J segment 4 bases; nucleotides outside the gene matches: 13. CDR3 length: 19 amino acids. Germline CDR1 is SQVTM and CDR2 is ANQGSEA. CDR3 sequence: CSVEDWGPGLAGEADTQYF. The CDR3 coding sequence is TGCAGCGTTGAAGATTGGGGGCCCGGACTAGCGGGAGAGGCAGATACGCAGTATTTT.

Comment on this clonotype: Given a much more abundant clone one base away, this may be a read error. The chain recombines TRBV11-2 with TRBJ2-1, with TRBD2 matching 12 bases. Germline-derived CDR1 and CDR2 are SGHAT and FQNNGV. V shed 1 base, J shed 3 bases, and the junction held 10 bases outside the gene matches. The CDR3 has 19 residues. The CDR3 region has the DNA TGTGCCAGCAGCTTAGGAGTCCTAGCGGGGGGGAGCTGCTACAATGAGCAGTTCTTC. Its translation: CASSLGVLAGGSCYNEQFF.

Ten or more counts support this clonotype. V gene TRBV5-1 combines with J gene TRBJ2-5, with D unclear. Germline CDR1 SGHRS, CDR2 YFSETQ. CDR3 length: 14 amino acids. V lost 0 bases and J lost 1, with 7 bases in between. CDR3 loop: CASSLDNLQETQYF. The CDR3 DNA reads TGCGCCAGCAGCTTGGACAATCTCCAAGAGACCCAGTACTTC.

Comments on this clonotype: This may stem from a read error, because a much larger clone lies one nucleotide away. This sequence joins TRBV7-9 and TRBJ1-1; D gene unclear. The CDR3 consists of 15 residues. V lost 1 base, J lost 0 bases, and 9 bases lay in between. CDR1 and CDR2 from the germline V gene are SEHNR and FQNEAQ (reference sequence). CDR3: CASSLVPPMNTEAFF. The CDR3 bases are TGTGCCAGCAGCTTAGTCCCACCAATGAACACTGAAGCTTTCTTT.

CDR3 residues: CASRGGATSTDTQYF. In nucleotides, the CDR3 is TGTGCCAGCAGAGGAGGTGCCACTAGCACAGATACGCAGTATTTT. This chain connects TRBV6-1 to TRBJ2-3; D possibly corresponds to TRBD2 (5 bases). The CDR3 extends over 15 amino acids. Germline CDR1 is MNHNS and CDR2 is SASEGT. V lost 6 bases to trimming and J lost 0 bases, with 13 bases between them.

This clonotype came up many times. The CDR3 protein is CSARITTRRSEQYF. DNA for the CDR3: TGCAGTGCTAGGATTACTACTCGACGGTCCGAGCAGTACTTC. The V call is TRBV20-1, the J call TRBJ2-7; D is unresolved. The CDR3 runs 14 residues. Germline V gives CDR1 DFQATT, CDR2 SNEGSKA (reference sequence). The V and J ends lost 3 bases and 6 bases respectively, with 18 bases between them.

The gene calls are TRBV11-2 and TRBJ2-7, with D possibly TRBD1 on 5 matching bases. Trimming pared 4 bases from V and 0 bases from J, leaving 19 bases between. This CDR3 contains 17 residues. The V gene's germline CDR1 is SGHAT and CDR2 FQNNGV. CDR3 sequence: CASSSSKAHRYSYEQYF. CDR3 DNA: TGTGCCAGCAGCTCCTCTAAAGCCCACAGGTACTCCTACGAGCAGTACTTC.

This clonotype was seen at least ten times. The chain links TRBV11-1 to TRBJ2-5; 9 nucleotides line up with TRBD1. The CDR3 extends over 16 amino acids. CDR1 is SGHAT, CDR2 FQDESV, per germline (reference sequence). With V trimmed by 3 bases and J by 2 bases, 7 bases remained unmatched. The CDR3 bases are TGTGCCAGCAGCTTCTCCGGGACAGGGAAGCAAGAGACCCAGTACTTC. Protein product: CASSFSGTGKQETQYF.

This clonotype has ten or more counts. This chain joins TRBV20-1 and TRBJ1-5; D possibly corresponds to TRBD1 (5 bases). Germline V gene lookup returns CDR1 DFQATT and CDR2 SNEGSKA (reference sequence). Trimming cost V 1 base and J 1 base, with 5 bases left between them. This CDR3 region has 13 residues. The chain's CDR3 is CSARGDSNQPQHF. The CDR3 DNA follows: TGCAGTGCTAGAGGGGACAGCAATCAGCCCCAGCATTTT.

This clonotype was observed many times. This chain joins TRBV6-1 and TRBJ1-5; 9 nucleotides match TRBD1. CDR1 MNHNS and CDR2 SASEGT come from the germline V gene. Trimming at V came to 6 bases and at J to 3 bases, leaving 15 bases not matched to a gene. CDR3 length: 18 residues. The CDR3 sequence is CASSPRGSTGGPNQPQHF. CDR3 nucleotides: TGTGCCAGCAGCCCGAGGGGTTCCACAGGGGGCCCCAATCAGCCCCAGCATTTT.

This clonotype was seen at least ten times. This rearrangement joins TRBV11-2 to TRBJ1-2; tentative D call: TRBD1 (6 bases). Per the germline V gene, CDR1 is SGHAT and CDR2 is FQNNGV. The CDR3 is made up of 18 amino acids. Trimming left V 1 base short and J 7 bases short, with 25 bases between. CDR3 in amino acids: CASSLVGGLGRVIGGYTF. For the CDR3, the DNA is TGTGCCAGCAGCTTAGTCGGGGGGCTGGGCAGGGTGATAGGTGGCTACACCTTC.

This clonotype showed up many times. CDR3 DNA sequence: TGTGCCAGCAACCCCAGGGGGGAGGGAGGCTCACCCCTCCACTTT. It yields the protein CASNPRGEGGSPLHF. The chain joins TRBV12-3 or TRBV12-4 to TRBJ1-6; TRBD1 matches 7 bases. The junction had 13 bases not matched to a gene; V was cut back by 7 bases and J by 10 bases. The CDR3 extends over 15 amino acids.

This clonotype was counted at least ten times. The chain joins TRBV7-2 to TRBJ1-1; no clear D. This CDR3 has 15 amino acids. Trimming took off 0 bases at V and 0 bases at J, with 8 bases between the two ends. Germline CDR1 is SGHTA and CDR2 is FQGNSA. The CDR3 DNA follows: TGTGCCAGCAGCTTAGCAGGGATAATGAACACTGAAGCTTTCTTT. Translated, it gives CASSLAGIMNTEAFF.